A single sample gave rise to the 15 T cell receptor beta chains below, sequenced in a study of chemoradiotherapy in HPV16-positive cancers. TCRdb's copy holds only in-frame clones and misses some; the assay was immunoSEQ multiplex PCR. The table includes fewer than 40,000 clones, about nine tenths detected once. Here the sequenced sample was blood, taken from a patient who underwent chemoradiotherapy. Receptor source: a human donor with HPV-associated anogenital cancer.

Written as DNA, the CDR3 is TGTGCCAGCAGCCTAGGGGCGGAAACTGAAGCTTTCTTT. Translated: CASSLGAETEAFF. The genes are TRBV5-6 and TRBJ1-1; D might be TRBD1 (5 bases). The CDR3 contains 13 residues. Trimming removed 4 bases from V and 5 bases from J, with 12 bases in between. Germline CDR1 is SGHDT and CDR2 is YYEEEE.

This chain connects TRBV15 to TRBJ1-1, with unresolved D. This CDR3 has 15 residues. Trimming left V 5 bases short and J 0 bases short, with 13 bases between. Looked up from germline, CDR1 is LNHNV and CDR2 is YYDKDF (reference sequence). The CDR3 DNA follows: TGTGCCACCAGCCGGGCACACGGGGTGAACACTGAAGCTTTCTTT. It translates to CATSRAHGVNTEAFF. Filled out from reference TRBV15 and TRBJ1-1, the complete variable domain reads DAMVIQNPRYQVTQFGKPVTLSCSQTLNHNVMYWYQQKSSQAPKLLFHYYDKDFNNEADTPDNFQSRRPNTSFCFLDIRSPGLGDTAMYLCATSRAHGVNTEAFFGQGTRLTVV.

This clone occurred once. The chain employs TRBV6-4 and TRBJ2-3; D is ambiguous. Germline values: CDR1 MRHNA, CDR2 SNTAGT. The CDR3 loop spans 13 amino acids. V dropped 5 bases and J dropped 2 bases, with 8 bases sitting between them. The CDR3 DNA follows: TGTGCCAGCAGTCCCTCGGACACAGATACGCAGTATTTT. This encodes CASSPSDTDTQYF.

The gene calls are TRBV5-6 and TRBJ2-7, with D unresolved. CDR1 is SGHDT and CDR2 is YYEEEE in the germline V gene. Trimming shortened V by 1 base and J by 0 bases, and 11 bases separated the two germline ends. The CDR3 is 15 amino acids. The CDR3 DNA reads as TGTGCCAGCAGCTTGAGCCCCGAAAGCTCCTACGAGCAGTACTTC. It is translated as CASSLSPESSYEQYF.

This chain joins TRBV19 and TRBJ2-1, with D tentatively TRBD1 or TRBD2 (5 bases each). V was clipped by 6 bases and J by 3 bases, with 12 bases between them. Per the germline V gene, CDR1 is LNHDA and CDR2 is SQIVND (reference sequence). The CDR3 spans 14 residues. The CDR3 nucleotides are TGTGCCAGTAGCGGGGCTATAAACTACAATGAGCAGTTCTTC. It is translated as CASSGAINYNEQFF.

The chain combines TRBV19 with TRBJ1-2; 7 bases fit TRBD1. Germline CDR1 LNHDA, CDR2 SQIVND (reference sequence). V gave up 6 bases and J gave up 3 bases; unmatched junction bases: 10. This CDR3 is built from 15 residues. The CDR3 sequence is CASRTTGFRDYGYTF. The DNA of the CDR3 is TGTGCCAGTAGGACGACAGGGTTTAGGGACTATGGCTACACCTTC.

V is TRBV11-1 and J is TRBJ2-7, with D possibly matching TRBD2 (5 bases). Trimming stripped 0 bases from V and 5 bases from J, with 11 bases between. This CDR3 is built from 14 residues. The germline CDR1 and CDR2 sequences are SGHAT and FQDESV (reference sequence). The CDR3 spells CASSLAGLEDEQYF. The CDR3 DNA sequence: TGTGCCAGCAGCTTAGCAGGGTTGGAGGACGAGCAGTACTTC.

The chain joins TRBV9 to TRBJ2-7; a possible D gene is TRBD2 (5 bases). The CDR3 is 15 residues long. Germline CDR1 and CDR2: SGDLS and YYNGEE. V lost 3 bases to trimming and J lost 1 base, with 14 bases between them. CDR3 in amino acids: CASSESPGGSYEQYF. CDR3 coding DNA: TGTGCCAGCAGCGAGTCCCCGGGCGGGTCCTACGAGCAGTACTTC.

The CDR3 reads CASSLAPANTGELFF. The CDR3 bases are TGTGCCAGCAGCTTGGCACCGGCGAACACCGGGGAGCTGTTTTTT. The chain uses TRBV7-3 and TRBJ2-2, with D uncertain. The CDR3 is 15 residues long. Germline V gives CDR1 SGHTA, CDR2 FQGTGA. V lost 3 bases, J lost 0 bases, and 8 bases lay in between. The full variable domain, its missing parts supplied by reference TRBV7-3 and TRBJ2-2, is GAGVSQTPSNKVTEKGKYVELRCDPISGHTALYWYRQSLGQGPEFLIYFQGTGAADDSGLPNDRFFAVRPEGSVSTLKIQRTERGDSAVYLCASSLAPANTGELFFGEGSRLTVL.

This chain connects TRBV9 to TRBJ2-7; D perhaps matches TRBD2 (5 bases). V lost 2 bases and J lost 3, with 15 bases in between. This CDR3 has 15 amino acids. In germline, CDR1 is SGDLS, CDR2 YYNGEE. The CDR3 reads CASSVSGGLGYEQYF. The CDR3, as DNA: TGTGCCAGCAGCGTTTCAGGCGGGTTGGGCTACGAGCAGTACTTC.

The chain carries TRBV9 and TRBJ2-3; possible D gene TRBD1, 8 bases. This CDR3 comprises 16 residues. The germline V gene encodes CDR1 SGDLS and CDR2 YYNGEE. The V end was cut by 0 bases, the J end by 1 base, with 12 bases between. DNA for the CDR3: TGTGCCAGCAGCGTAGGAGCGGGACAGGGCACAGATACGCAGTATTTT. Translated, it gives CASSVGAGQGTDTQYF.

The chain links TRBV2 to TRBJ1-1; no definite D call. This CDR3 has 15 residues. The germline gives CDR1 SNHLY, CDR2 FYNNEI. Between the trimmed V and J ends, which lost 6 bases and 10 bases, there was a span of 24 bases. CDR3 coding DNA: TGTGCCAGCAGGCTTATGGGCAGCAGTACGTTGGGAGCTTTCTTT. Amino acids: CASRLMGSSTLGAFF.

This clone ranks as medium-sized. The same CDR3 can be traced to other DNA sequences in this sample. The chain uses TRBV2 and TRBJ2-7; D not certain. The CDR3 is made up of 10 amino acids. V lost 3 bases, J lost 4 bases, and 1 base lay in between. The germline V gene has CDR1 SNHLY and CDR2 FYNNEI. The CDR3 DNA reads TGTGCCAGCAGTGATTACGAGCAGTACTTC. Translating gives CASSDYEQYF.

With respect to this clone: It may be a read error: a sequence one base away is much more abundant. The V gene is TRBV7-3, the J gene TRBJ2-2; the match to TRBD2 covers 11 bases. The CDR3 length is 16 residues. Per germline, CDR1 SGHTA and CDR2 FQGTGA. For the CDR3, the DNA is TGTGCCAGCAGCTCCCTAGCGGGGGGTAGGACCGGGGGGCTGTTTTTT. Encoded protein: CASSSLAGGRTGGLFF.

The CDR3 coding sequence is TGTGCCAGCAGTTACCCACGACAGGGGGCGATCACTGAAGCTTTCTTT. Its translation: CASSYPRQGAITEAFF. The chain couples TRBV6-5 to TRBJ1-1, with 10 bases fitting TRBD1. Germline values: CDR1 MNHEY, CDR2 SVGAGI. V lost 2 bases to trimming and J lost 4 bases; unmatched junction nucleotides: 7. CDR3 length: 16 residues.